The sequence of this TCR beta chain was determined in a study of cytomegalovirus exposure and HLA in healthy donors. The table lists this clone with a few counts. Antigen specificity is unknown. General study results and limits: TCR beta sequences reportedly predicted the HLA-A and HLA-B alleles of most subjects accurately. A later analysis linked a missense DCLRE1C variant to TCR beta V- and J-gene trimming. Whilst most TCR sequences proved rare, a subset of public TCRs occurred across many donors. Upon later analysis, TCR association rates were observed to vary by HLA locus, being highest for DRB1 and lowest for HLA-C.

Amplification used 60 Vbeta primers and 13 Jbeta primers. Sequencing was performed with immunoSEQ multiplex PCR; in TCRdb, only in-frame clones are kept and a portion is missing. The sample lists about 130,000 clones; approximately 81% were seen once. V was clipped by 8 bases and J by 5 bases, with 15 bases between them. The CDR3 has 14 amino acids. Looked up from germline, CDR1 is MRHNA and CDR2 is SNTAGT. The chain links TRBV6-4 to TRBJ2-2; the D gene is possibly TRBD1 (6 bases). The sample comprised PBMCs. The TCR was taken from a male donor in good health and CMV-seronegative. CDR3 protein: CASSRDTNTGELFF. CDR3 sequence (DNA): TGTGCCAGCTCCCGGGACACCAATACCGGGGAGCTGTTTTTT.